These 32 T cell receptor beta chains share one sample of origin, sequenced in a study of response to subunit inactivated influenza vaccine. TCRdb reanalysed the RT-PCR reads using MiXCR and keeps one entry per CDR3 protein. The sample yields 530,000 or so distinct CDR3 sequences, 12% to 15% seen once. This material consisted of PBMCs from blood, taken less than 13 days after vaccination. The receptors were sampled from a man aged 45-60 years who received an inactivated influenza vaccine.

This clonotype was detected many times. CDR3 sequence reads: CSVEGLAGGGGEQFF. The CDR3 nucleotides read TGCAGCGTTGAAGGGCTAGCGGGAGGAGGTGGTGAGCAGTTCTTC. This chain joins TRBV29-1 and TRBJ2-1, with TRBD2 identical over 11 bases. After removal of 1 base from V and 9 bases from J, the junction contained 8 bases not matched to a gene. This CDR3 spans 15 amino acids. Germline-derived CDR1 and CDR2 are SQVTM and ANQGSEA.

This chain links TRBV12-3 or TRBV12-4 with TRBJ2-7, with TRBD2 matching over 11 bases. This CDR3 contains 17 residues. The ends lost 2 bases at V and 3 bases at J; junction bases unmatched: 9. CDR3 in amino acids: CASSLTPLAGGDYEQYF. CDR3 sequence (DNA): TGTGCCAGCAGTTTAACCCCCCTAGCGGGGGGAGACTACGAGCAGTACTTC.

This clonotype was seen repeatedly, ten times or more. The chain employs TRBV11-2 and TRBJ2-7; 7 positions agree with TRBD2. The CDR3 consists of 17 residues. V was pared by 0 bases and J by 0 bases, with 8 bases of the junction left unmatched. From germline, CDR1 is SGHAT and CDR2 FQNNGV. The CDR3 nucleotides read TGTGCCAGCAGCTTAGAGGGAGCGGGATCGATCTCCTACGAGCAGTACTTC. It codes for CASSLEGAGSISYEQYF.

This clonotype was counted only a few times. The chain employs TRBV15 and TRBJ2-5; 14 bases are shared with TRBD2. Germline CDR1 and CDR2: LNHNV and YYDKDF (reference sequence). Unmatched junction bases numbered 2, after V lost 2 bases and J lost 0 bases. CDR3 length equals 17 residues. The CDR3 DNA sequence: TGTGCCACCAGCAGACGACTAGCGGGGGGGTACCAAGAGACCCAGTACTTC. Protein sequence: CATSRRLAGGYQETQYF.

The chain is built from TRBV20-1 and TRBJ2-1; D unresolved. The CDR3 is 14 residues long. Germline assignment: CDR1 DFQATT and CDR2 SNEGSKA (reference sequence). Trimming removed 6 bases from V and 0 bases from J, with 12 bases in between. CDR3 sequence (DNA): TGCAGTGCGTACCCATTAGGCTCCTACAATGAGCAGTTCTTC. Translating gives CSAYPLGSYNEQFF.

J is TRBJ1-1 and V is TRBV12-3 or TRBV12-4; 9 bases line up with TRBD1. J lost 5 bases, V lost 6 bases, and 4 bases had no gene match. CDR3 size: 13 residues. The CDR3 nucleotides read TGTGCCAGCAGGCCGACAGGGGGAACTGAAGCTTTCTTT. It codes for CASRPTGGTEAFF.

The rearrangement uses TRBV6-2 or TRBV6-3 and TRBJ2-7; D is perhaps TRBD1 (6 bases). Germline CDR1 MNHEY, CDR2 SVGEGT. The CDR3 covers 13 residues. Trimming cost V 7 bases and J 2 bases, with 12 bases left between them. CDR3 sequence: CASKTGETYEQYF. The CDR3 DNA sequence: TGTGCCAGCAAGACAGGAGAAACCTACGAGCAGTACTTC.

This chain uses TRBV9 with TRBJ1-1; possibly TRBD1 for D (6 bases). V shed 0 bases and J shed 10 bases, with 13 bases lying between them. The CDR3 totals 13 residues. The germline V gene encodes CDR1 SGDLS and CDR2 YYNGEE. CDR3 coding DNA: TGTGCCAGCAGCGTAGTAGAGGGGGTTCCAGCTTTCTTT. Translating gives CASSVVEGVPAFF.

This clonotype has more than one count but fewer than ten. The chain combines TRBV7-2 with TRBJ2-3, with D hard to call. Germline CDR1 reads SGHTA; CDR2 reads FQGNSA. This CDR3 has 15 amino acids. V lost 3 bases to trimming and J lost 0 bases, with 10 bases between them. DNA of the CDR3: TGTGCCAGCAGCTTGTTAGTTCAGAGCACAGATACGCAGTATTTT. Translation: CASSLLVQSTDTQYF.

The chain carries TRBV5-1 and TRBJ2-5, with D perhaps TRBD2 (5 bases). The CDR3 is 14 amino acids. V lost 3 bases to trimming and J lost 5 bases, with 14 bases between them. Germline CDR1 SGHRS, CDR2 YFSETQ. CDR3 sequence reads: CASSSGGLRETQYF. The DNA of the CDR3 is TGCGCCAGCAGCTCCGGCGGGCTGCGTGAGACCCAGTACTTC.

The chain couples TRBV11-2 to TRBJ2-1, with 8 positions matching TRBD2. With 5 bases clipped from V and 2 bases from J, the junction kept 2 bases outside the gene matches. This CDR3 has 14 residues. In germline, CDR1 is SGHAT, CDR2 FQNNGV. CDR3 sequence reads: CASSGGLAYNEQFF. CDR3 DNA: TGTGCCAGCAGCGGGGGACTAGCCTACAATGAGCAGTTCTTC.

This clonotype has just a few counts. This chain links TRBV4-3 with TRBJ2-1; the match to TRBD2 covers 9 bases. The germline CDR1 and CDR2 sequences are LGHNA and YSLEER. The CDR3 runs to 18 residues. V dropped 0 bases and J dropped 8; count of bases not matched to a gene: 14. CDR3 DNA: TGCGCCAGCAGCCAAGATCCCTCGCTAGCGGGACCTTATCATGAGCAGTTCTTC. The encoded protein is CASSQDPSLAGPYHEQFF.

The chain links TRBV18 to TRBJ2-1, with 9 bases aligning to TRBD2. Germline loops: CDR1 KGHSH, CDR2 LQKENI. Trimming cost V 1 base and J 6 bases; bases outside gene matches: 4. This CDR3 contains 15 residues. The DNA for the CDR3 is TGTGCCAGCTCACCACAGGGACTAGCCTCCAATGAGCAGTTCTTC. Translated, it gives CASSPQGLASNEQFF.

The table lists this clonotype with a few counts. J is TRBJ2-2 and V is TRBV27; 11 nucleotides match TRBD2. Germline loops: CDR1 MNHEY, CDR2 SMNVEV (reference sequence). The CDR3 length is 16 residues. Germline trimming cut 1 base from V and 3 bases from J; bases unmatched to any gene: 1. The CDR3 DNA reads TGTGCCAGCAGTTTATTAGCGGGAGGGGACACCGGGGAGCTGTTTTTT. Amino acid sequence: CASSLLAGGDTGELFF.

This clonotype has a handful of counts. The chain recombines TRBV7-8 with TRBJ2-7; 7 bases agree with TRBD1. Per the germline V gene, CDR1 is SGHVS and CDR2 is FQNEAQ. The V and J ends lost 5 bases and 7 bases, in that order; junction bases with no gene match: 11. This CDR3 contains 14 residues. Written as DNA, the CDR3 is TGTGCCAGCAGCGTAGGACAGGCTCCCCTGGAGCAGTACTTC. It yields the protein CASSVGQAPLEQYF.

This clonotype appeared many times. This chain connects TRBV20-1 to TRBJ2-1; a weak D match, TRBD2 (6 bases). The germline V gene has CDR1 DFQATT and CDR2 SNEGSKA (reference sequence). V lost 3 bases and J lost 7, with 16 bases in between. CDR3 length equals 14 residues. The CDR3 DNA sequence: TGCAGTGCTAGCCTTCCAGGCGGGGTGAATGAGCAGTTCTTC. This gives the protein CSASLPGGVNEQFF.

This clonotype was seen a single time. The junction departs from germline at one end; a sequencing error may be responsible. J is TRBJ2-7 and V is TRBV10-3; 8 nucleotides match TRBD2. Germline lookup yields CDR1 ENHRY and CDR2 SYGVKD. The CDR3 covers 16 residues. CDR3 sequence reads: CVISDRRTSRNYEQYF. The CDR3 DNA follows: TGTGTCATCAGTGATCGTAGGACTAGCAGAAACTACGAGCAGTACTTC.

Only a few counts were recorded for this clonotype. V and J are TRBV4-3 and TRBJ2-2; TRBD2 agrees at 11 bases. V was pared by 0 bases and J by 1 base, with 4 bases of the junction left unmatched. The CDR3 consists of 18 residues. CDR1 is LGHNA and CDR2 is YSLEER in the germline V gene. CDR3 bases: TGCGCCAGCAGCCAAGAATTCGGACTAGCGGGGAACACCGGGGAGCTGTTTTTT. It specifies CASSQEFGLAGNTGELFF.

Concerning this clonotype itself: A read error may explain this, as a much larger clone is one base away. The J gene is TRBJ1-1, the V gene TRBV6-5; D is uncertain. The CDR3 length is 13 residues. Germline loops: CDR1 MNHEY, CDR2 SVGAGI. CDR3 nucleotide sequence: TGTGCCAGCTGTTACTGGCGGAACACTGAAGCTTTCTTT. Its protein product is CASCYWRNTEAFF.

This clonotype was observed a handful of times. The CDR3 DNA is TGTGCCAGCAGCCGAGGCCATACGCAGTATTTT. This translates into CASSRGHTQYF. The chain carries TRBV12-3 or TRBV12-4 and TRBJ2-3; D unclear. The CDR3 totals 11 residues. Trimming removed 6 bases at V and 7 bases at J, with 8 bases between.

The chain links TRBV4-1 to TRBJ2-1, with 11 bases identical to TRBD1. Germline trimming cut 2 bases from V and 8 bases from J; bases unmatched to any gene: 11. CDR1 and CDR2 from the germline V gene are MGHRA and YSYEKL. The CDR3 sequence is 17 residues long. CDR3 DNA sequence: TGCGCCAGCAGCCAACCGGACAGGGGGCGCATGATCGATGAGCAGTTCTTC. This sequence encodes CASSQPDRGRMIDEQFF.

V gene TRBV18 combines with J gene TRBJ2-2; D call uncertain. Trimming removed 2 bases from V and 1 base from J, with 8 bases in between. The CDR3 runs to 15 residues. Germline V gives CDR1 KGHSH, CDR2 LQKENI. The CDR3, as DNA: TGTGCCAGCTCACCAGCGACGGGGAACACCGGGGAGCTGTTTTTT. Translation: CASSPATGNTGELFF.

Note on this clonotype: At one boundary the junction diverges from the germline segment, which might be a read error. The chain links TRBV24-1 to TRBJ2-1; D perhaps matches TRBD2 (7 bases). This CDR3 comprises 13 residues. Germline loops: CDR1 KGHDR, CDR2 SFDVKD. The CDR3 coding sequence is TGTGTCACCAGTGCGGGGGCTTACAATGAGCAGTTCTTC. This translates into CVTSAGAYNEQFF.

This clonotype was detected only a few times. The DNA for the CDR3 is TGTGCCAGTTCTAGGGGAAAAGCAGATACGCAGTATTTT. This encodes CASSRGKADTQYF. This chain links TRBV6-6 with TRBJ2-3; D is possibly TRBD1 (5 bases). The germline V gene encodes CDR1 MNHNY and CDR2 SVGAGI (reference sequence). Trimming took off 9 bases at V and 4 bases at J, with 14 bases between the two ends. There are 13 residues in the CDR3.

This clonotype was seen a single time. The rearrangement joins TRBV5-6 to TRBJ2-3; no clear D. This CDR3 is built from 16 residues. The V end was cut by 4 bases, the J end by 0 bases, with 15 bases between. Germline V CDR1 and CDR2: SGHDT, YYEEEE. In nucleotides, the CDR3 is TGTGCCAGCAGCCCTTTCGGGCGGTCTAGCACAGATACGCAGTATTTT. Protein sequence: CASSPFGRSSTDTQYF.

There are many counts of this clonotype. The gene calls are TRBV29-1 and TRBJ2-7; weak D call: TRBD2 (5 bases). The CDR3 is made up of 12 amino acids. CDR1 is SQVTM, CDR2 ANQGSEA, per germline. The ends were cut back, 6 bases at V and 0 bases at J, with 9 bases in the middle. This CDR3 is CSVSGISYEQYF. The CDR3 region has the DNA TGCAGCGTATCCGGGATCTCCTACGAGCAGTACTTC.

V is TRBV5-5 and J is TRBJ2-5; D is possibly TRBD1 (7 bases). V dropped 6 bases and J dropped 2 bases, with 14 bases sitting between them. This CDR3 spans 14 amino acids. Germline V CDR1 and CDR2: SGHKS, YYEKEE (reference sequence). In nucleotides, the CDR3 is TGTGCCAGCACTTTCGGGGGACAGCAAGAGACCCAGTACTTC. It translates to CASTFGGQQETQYF.

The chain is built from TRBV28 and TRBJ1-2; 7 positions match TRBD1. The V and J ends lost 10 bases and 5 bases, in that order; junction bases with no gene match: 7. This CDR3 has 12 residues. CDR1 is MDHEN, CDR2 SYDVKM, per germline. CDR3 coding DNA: TGTGCCACCTGGGACAGCTCTTATGGCTACACCTTC. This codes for CATWDSSYGYTF.

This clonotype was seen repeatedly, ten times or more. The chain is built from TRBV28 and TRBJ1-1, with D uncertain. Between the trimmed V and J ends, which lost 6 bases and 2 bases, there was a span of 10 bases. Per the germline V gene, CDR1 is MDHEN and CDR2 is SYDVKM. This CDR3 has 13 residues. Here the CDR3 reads CASRRDGNTEAFF. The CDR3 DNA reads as TGTGCCAGCAGGCGTGACGGCAACACTGAAGCTTTCTTT.

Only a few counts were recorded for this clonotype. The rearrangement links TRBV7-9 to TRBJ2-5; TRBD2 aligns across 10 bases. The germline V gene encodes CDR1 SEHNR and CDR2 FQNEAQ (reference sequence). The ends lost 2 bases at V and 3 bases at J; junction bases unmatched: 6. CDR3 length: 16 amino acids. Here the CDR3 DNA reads TGTGCCAGCAGCTTATTCAGCGGACTAGCGGAAGAGACCCAGTACTTC. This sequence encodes CASSLFSGLAEETQYF.

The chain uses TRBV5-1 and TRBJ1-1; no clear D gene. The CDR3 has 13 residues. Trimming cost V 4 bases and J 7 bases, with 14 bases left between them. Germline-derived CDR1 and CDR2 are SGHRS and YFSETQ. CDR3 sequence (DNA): TGCGCCAGCAGCATCTCCATCAGCTATGAAGCTTTCTTT. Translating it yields CASSISISYEAFF.

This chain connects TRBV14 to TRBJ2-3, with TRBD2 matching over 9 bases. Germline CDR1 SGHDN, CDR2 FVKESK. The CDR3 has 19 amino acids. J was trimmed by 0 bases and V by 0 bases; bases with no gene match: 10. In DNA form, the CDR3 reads TGTGCCAGCAGCCAAGATATGAGAACTAGCGGGCCTAGCACAGATACGCAGTATTTT. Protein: CASSQDMRTSGPSTDTQYF. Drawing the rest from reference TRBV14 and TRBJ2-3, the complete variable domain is EAGVTQFPSHSVIEKGQTVTLRCDPISGHDNLYWYRRVMGKEIKFLLHFVKESKQDESGMPNNRFLAERTGGTYSTLKVQPAELEDSGVYFCASSQDMRTSGPSTDTQYFGPGTRLTVL.